This paragraph reports one T cell receptor (beta chain). Its antigen is currently not known. The sample holds no much larger clone one base away, and base qualities are not on file. TCR CDR3 regions were amplified from genomic DNA by multiplex PCR using the deep immunoSEQ assay. Extracted genomic DNA from each cell subset was spread evenly across all wells of several immunoSEQ 96-well plates, with each plate serving as a replicate. For sorted subsets, roughly 200 ng of genomic DNA, equivalent to around 29,000 T cell genomes, went into each replicate PCR. Purified libraries were measured with a Qubit 3.0 fluorometer, size-checked on a Bioanalyzer 2100, and measured again with the KAPA Library Quantification kit. Every immunoSEQ 96-well plate was sequenced on a separate single-read 150-cycle Illumina NextSeq 550 flow cell. As for how the authors treated the data: The immunoSEQ output contained only junctional sequences without quality scores, so filtering could not match that applied to full-length reads. Sequences were annotated with PyIR, a Python wrapper for IgBLAST v1.9, using IMGT germline references to assign V/J genes and CDR3. Any read was removed if the V/J assignment was weak (E-value above 1e-6), the CDR3 was missing, or the read contained stop codons, out-of-frame junctions, or ambiguous translated residues. V3J clonotypes were defined by identical inferred V gene, J gene, and CDR3 amino acid sequence. Percentage overlap between repertoires was calculated by dividing the number of shared unique clonotypes by the size of the smaller repertoire. Richness of each repertoire was evaluated using RTK rarefaction, the Chao1 estimator, and Recon v2.1 estimates of unobserved clonotypes. Generation probabilities for all TCRbeta clonotypes obtained by the gDNA method from a few donors were computed using OLGA. The table comes from immuneACCESS by way of TCRdb, which keeps in-frame sequences with V and J called. Part of the clones is missing from these tables; in studies checked, under half for an unresolved V gene and the rest for unknown reasons. That table gives V, J and clone size, and the DNA gave D and trimming. In this sample the table shows almost 700,000 clones, around 90% of which occur a single time. The top ten hold approximately 24% of the sample.

The sample comes from a study of shared clonotypes between healthy human individuals (dated by TCRdb to 2018 to 2020). Background for the entire study: The cohort included a few men and a couple of women between 18 and 49 years of age. For each donor, CD4 naive and CD4 memory were each given three plates, CD8 naive was given two plates, and CD8 memory was given one plate. To estimate repertoire size and how much clonotypes are shared between individuals, the study performed deep sequencing of blood TCR repertoires from roughly five healthy adults. To increase sequencing depth and limit assay-specific biases, TCR repertoire library preparation and sequencing were carried out by different laboratories using diverse techniques. Between about 0.8 and 8.9 billion PBMCs per donor were obtained by leukapheresis.

The cysteine opens and the phenylalanine closes a CDR3 of 16 amino acids. The kept DNA is CDR3 alone, 48 bases in frame from the first base. The trim is 4 bases for V and 1 base for J, with a gap of 15 bases between the germline ends. The germline V gene provides CDR1 MDHEN and CDR2 SYDVKM. What the authors observed across the whole study: Clonotypes shared by all four sorted-subset donors showed higher generation probabilities than non-shared clonotypes. Pairwise subsampling led to the expectation that sequencing depth would affect the degree of clonotype sharing among donors. About 5% of naive CD4, 3.5% of naive CD8, about 2.1% of memory CD4, and more than 0.35% of memory CD8 clonotypes were shared across a few donors. Only blood was sampled, and tissue TCR repertoires likely differ from those in blood. Incomplete sequencing was indicated by rarefaction of sorted-subset datasets, despite the large sequencing depth. Larger estimated clonotype richness was generally found for naive subsets than for memory subsets. The genetic and exposure-history diversity represented was limited by the small number of donors.

CD8 naive samples were CD45RO-negative cells positively selected for CCR7, giving a CD45RA+CCR7+ population that excluded TemRA cells. Healthy HIV-negative adults with no recently reported acute infections or vaccinations were included as donors. Every donor was a Caucasian adult living in Nashville, Tennessee, USA. Blood was collected by leukapheresis, and PBMCs were isolated by Ficoll-Histopaque density gradient centrifugation and then cryopreserved in liquid nitrogen vapor phase. Analytical flow cytometry was used to check the purity and quantity of every magnetically sorted T cell population. From each sorted fraction, genomic DNA was isolated and quantified by UV absorbance on a Nanodrop 2000c.

The receptor was isolated from a man aged 30 to 39 in good health. Sequences were obtained from naive CD8+ T cells sorted from blood. The label giving this sample's cell subset or site can be read as: CD45RA+CCR7+. The sequence is built from TRBV28 and TRBJ2-3, with a tentative D call of TRBD1 or TRBD2, each matching 7 bases. The DNA sequence reads TGTGCCAGCAGTTACCAGGGGGGGGCTGGCACAGATACGCAGTATTTT. Its protein product is CASSYQGGAGTDTQYF.